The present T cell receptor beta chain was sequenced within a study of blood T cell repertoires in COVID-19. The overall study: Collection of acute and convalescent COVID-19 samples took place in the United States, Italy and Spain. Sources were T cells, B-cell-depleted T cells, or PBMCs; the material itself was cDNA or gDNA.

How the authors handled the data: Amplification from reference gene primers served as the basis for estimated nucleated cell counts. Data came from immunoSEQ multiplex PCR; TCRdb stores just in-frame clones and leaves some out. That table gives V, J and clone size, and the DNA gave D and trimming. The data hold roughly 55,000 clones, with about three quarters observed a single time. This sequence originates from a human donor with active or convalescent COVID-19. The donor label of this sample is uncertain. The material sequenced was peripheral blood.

The CDR3 spells CASSIFGTGLLSYTEAFF. CDR3 bases: TGTGCCAGTAGTATATTCGGGACAGGGTTGCTTTCTTACACTGAAGCTTTCTTT. The rearrangement links TRBV19 to TRBJ1-1; 9 bases line up with TRBD1. Per germline, CDR1 LNHDA and CDR2 SQIVND (reference sequence). V gave up 2 bases and J gave up 3 bases; unmatched junction bases: 13. CDR3 size: 18 residues.